This is a list of T cell receptor beta chains from one sample in a study of T cell responses to AZD1222 COVID-19 vaccine. The table came from immunoSEQ multiplex PCR; TCRdb's copy has only in-frame clones and leaves some out. Among more than 95,000 clones listed, around nine tenths were seen once. Sequenced here: peripheral blood, sampled 28 days after the second dose of the MenACWY control vaccine. These receptors were taken from an adult who received the MenACWY meningococcal vaccine as a control. CDR3s include the opening cysteine and the closing phenylalanine or tryptophan. The order of the fields is J gene, D gene, V gene, clone size, CDR3 DNA, CDR3 protein. The D gene is left open where the match is weak. The size field is filled for only some rows; it gives once, few, many or a size class.

TRBJ2-7 - TRBV11-3 - TGTTTGGTGCCAGGACTGAACCCCTACGAGCAGTACTTC CLVPGLNPYEQYF
TRBJ1-3 TRBD1 TRBV6-5 - TGTGCCAGTTCAAGACAGGGGAGGCGAGGAAACACCATATATTTT CASSRQGRRGNTIYF
TRBJ1-1 TRBD1 TRBV5-6 few TGTGCCAGCAGCCAGACAGGGACCAAAAAGAACACTGAAGCTTTCTTT CASSQTGTKKNTEAFF
TRBJ2-2 - TRBV29-1 - TGCAGCGTTTTTGGGGGAATCGGGGAGCTGTTTTTT CSVFGGIGELFF
TRBJ2-5 - TRBV18 few TGTGCCAGCTCACCCCAAGAGACCCAGTACTTC CASSPQETQYF
TRBJ2-5 TRBD2 TRBV2 - TGTGCCAGCGGCGGGACTAGAGGAGAGACCCAGTACTTC CASGGTRGETQYF
TRBJ2-3 - TRBV7-3 - TGTGCCAGCAGCTTAAATGTAGGCTACCCTGGCACAGATACGCAGTATTTT CASSLNVGYPGTDTQYF
TRBJ1-5 - TRBV28 - TGTGCCAGCAGTTTAGGTGCACAGCCCCAGCATTTT CASSLGAQPQHF
TRBJ1-6 TRBD1 TRBV30 - TGTGCCCGGCGGACAGGGACGGGAGGGTCACCCCTCCACTTT CARRTGTGGSPLHF
TRBJ1-6 TRBD1 TRBV19 - TGTGCCAGCCGGGACAGAGGGGCGGGAGATTCACCCCTCCACTTT CASRDRGAGDSPLHF
TRBJ2-7 - TRBV6-2/TRBV6-3 few TGTGCCAGCAGCCCTCGAGGCAGTGACACCTACGAGCAGTACTTC CASSPRGSDTYEQYF
TRBJ2-1 - TRBV6-2/TRBV6-3 - TGTGCCAGCAGTTACTCGTCTGAGCAGTTCTTC CASSYSSEQFF
TRBJ1-2 - TRBV9 - TGTGCCAGCAGCGCCCCGACAGGAGCTAACTATGGCTACACCTTC CASSAPTGANYGYTF
TRBJ1-5 - TRBV15 - TGTGCCACCAGCAGAGATAAAGGTCAGCCCCAGCATTTT CATSRDKGQPQHF
TRBJ2-7 - TRBV19 - TGTGCCAGTAAACTAGCCCAACGGGGGCACTACGAGCAGTACTTC CASKLAQRGHYEQYF
TRBJ1-2 - TRBV7-8 - TGTGCCAGCAGCTTAGCGCGCCTGAACTATGGCTACACCTTC CASSLARLNYGYTF
TRBJ1-6 - TRBV11-2 - TGTGCCAGCAGCTTAATCCTGGGAATGGGCGCACCCCTCCACTTT CASSLILGMGAPLHF
TRBJ2-7 - TRBV12-3/TRBV12-4 - TGTGCCAGCAGTTTTGGCAGGCAGCAGTACTTC CASSFGRQQYF
TRBJ2-7 TRBD1 TRBV5-1 once TGCGCCAGCAGCTTGGACAGGGGGAGCTCCTACGAGCAGTACTTC CASSLDRGSSYEQYF
TRBJ2-3 - TRBV18 once TGTGCCAGCTCACGGGCCCTGGTCACAGATACGCAGTATTTT CASSRALVTDTQYF
TRBJ1-2 - TRBV6-1 - TGTGCCAGCAGTGAAGATGGCCGGCAGGCCGTCTATGGCTACACCTTC CASSEDGRQAVYGYTF
TRBJ2-1 TRBD1 TRBV10-3 - TGTGGGGCGGGGTCGGGACAGGGATACAATGAGCAGTTCTTC CGAGSGQGYNEQFF
TRBJ2-7 - TRBV19 - TGTGCCAGTAGTCTGAATCCCGATCTTGACGAGCAGTACTTC CASSLNPDLDEQYF
TRBJ1-6 - TRBV7-2 - TGTGCCAGCAGCCCCTACAGAGGTCCCTATAATTCACCCCTCCACTTT CASSPYRGPYNSPLHF
TRBJ1-5 - TRBV4-3 - TGCGCCAGCAGCCAAGATATAGGTGAGGACAATCAGCCCCAGCATTTT CASSQDIGEDNQPQHF
TRBJ2-7 TRBD2 TRBV19 - TGTGCCAGTAGTTCAGGGACTAGCGGGGCAATCTACGAGCAGTACTTC CASSSGTSGAIYEQYF
TRBJ2-7 - TRBV23-1 - TGCGCCAGCAGTCAATTCCTGCGGGTAGAGCAGTACTTC CASSQFLRVEQYF
TRBJ1-6 TRBD1 TRBV5-1 - TGCGCCAGCAGCTCCGGACAGGTCTTCACCAATTCACCCCTCCACTTT CASSSGQVFTNSPLHF
TRBJ2-7 - TRBV28 - TGTGCCAGCGGTGGGGTATTCGAAAAAAGACGTCCATACGAGCAGTACTTC CASGGVFEKRRPYEQYF
TRBJ1-1 - TRBV5-1 - TGCGCCAGCAGCTCGGCGACAGGAGAAGCTTTCTTT CASSSATGEAFF
TRBJ1-2 - TRBV28 - TGTGCCAGCACCCTTAGGGTGGGTGGGGGCTACACCTTC CASTLRVGGGYTF
TRBJ2-1 - TRBV4-3 - TGCGCCAGCAGCCAAGACCCGTCCCTCGGCTCTGGGGAGCAGTTCTTC CASSQDPSLGSGEQFF
TRBJ2-7 TRBD1 TRBV7-2 - TGTGCCAGCAGCTGGACAGGGGGCTACGAGCAGTACTTC CASSWTGGYEQYF
TRBJ2-1 TRBD1 TRBV6-1 - TGTGCCTGCGGTGGGGCCGGTCTGGGACAGGGTAAGAATGAGCAGTTCTTC CACGGAGLGQGKNEQFF
TRBJ1-1 - TRBV6-5 - TGTGCCAGCTCGGACAGTTTGAACACTGAAGCTTTCTTT CASSDSLNTEAFF
TRBJ2-1 - TRBV10-3 - TGTGCCATCAGCCCGTTAAAGGGGAGATACAATGAGCAGTTCTTC CAISPLKGRYNEQFF
TRBJ2-3 TRBD2 TRBV5-4 - TGTGCCAGCAGCTTGTGGCAGACTAGCGGGGGGATCACAGATACGCAGTATTTT CASSLWQTSGGITDTQYF
TRBJ1-2 TRBD1 TRBV4-1 - TGCGCCAGCAGCCGACAACAGGGGGCTGGATATGGCTACACCTTC CASSRQQGAGYGYTF
TRBJ2-2 TRBD1 TRBV5-5 - TGTGCCAGCAGCTTGATCCTTAGGACAGGGTCGAACACCGGGGAGCTGTTTTTT CASSLILRTGSNTGELFF
TRBJ2-2 - TRBV10-2 - TGCGCCAGCAGTGACCCCTTTCGAGGAAAGGGCTTAACCGGGGAGCTGTTTTTT CASSDPFRGKGLTGELFF
TRBJ1-4 TRBD1 TRBV7-2 - TGTGCCAGCAGCGACCGACAGGGCGAAAAACTGTTTTTT CASSDRQGEKLFF
TRBJ1-5 - TRBV4-1 - TGCGCCAGCAGCCATGGCAAAGGGGCCGTTAGCAATCAGCCCCAGCATTTT CASSHGKGAVSNQPQHF
TRBJ1-2 - TRBV7-2 - TGTGCCAGCAGCTTAACAGTTCCCCCGTATGGCTACACCTTC CASSLTVPPYGYTF
TRBJ1-3 TRBD1 TRBV15 - TGTGCCACCAGCAGAGCGGGACAGGTCTCTGGAAACACCATATATTTT CATSRAGQVSGNTIYF
TRBJ1-2 - TRBV6-5 - TGTGCCAGCAGTCTCAACAGGGCCAACTATGGCTACACCTTC CASSLNRANYGYTF
TRBJ2-7 - TRBV23-1 - TGCGCCAGCTGTAGGGGCAGGTCCTACGAGCAGTACTTC CASCRGRSYEQYF
TRBJ1-1 TRBD1 TRBV9 few TGTGCCAGCAGCGTGGGACAGGGGAACACTGAAGCTTTCTTT CASSVGQGNTEAFF
TRBJ2-7 TRBD1 TRBV11-1 - TGTGCCAGCAGCGGAGGGACAGGGTTTGGGTACGAGCAGTACTTC CASSGGTGFGYEQYF
TRBJ1-1 - TRBV7-9 - TGTGCCAGCAGCTCTCCGGGGGCTGAAGCTTTCTTT CASSSPGAEAFF